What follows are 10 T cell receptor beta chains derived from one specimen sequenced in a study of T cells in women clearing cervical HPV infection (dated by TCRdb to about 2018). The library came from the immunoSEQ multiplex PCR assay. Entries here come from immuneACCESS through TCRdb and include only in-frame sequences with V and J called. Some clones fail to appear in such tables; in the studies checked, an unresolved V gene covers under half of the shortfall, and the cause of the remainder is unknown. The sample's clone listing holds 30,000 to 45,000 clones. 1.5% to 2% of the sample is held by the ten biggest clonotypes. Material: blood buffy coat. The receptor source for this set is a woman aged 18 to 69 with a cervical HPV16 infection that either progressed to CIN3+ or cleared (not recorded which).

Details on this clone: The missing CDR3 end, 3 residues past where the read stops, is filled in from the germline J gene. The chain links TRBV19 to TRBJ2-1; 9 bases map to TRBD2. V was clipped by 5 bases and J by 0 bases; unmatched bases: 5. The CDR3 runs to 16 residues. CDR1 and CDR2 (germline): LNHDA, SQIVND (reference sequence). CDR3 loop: CASSASSGDSYNEQFF. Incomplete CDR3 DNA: TGTGCCAGTAGTGCCTCTAGCGGGGACTCCTACAATGAG. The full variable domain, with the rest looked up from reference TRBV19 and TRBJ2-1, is DGGITQSPKYLFRKEGQNVTLSCEQNLNHDAMYWYRQDPGQGLRLIYYSQIVNDFQKGDIAEGYSVSREKKESFPLTVTSAQKNPTAFYLCASSASSGDSYNEQFFGPGTRLTVL.

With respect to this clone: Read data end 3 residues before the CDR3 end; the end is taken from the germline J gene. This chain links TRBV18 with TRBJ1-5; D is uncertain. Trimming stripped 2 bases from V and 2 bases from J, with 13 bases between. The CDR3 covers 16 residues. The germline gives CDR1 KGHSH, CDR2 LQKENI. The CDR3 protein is CASSPFGGEGNQPQHF. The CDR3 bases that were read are TGTGCCAGCTCACCATTCGGCGGGGAGGGCAATCAGCCC.

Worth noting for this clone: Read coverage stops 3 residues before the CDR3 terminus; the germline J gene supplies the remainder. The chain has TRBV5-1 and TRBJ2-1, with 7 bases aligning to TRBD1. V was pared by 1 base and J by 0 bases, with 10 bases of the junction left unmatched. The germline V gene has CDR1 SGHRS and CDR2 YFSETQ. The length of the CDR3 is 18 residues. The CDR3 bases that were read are TGCGCCAGCAGCTTGTCAGGTACAGGGGTGGGCTCCTACAATGAG. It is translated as CASSLSGTGVGSYNE. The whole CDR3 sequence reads CASSLSGTGVGSYNEQFF.

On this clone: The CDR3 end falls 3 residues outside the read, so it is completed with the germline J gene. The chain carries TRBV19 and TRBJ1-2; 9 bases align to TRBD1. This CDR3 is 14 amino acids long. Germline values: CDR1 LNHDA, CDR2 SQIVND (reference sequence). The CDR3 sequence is CASSMGTGTYDYTF. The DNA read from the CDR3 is TGTGCCAGTAGTATGGGGACAGGGACTTACGAC.

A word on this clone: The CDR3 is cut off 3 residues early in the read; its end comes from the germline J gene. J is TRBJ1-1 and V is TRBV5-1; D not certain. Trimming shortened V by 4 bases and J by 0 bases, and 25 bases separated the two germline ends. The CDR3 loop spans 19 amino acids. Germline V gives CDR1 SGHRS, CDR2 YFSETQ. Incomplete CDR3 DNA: TGCGCCAGCAGCCCCGCTTGGGTGGCGGGCCTAGGGTTGAACACTGAA. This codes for CASSPAWVAGLGLNTE. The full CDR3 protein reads CASSPAWVAGLGLNTEAFF.

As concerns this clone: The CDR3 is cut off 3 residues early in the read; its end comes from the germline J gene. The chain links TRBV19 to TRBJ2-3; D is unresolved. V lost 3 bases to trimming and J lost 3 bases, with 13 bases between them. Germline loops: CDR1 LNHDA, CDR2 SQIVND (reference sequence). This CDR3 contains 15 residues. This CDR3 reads CASSIGLELTDTQYF. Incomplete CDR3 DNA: TGTGCCAGTAGTATTGGCCTAGAGTTAACAGATACG. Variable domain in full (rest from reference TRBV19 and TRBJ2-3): DGGITQSPKYLFRKEGQNVTLSCEQNLNHDAMYWYRQDPGQGLRLIYYSQIVNDFQKGDIAEGYSVSREKKESFPLTVTSAQKNPTAFYLCASSIGLELTDTQYFGPGTRLTVL.

CDR3 bases read: TGCAGTGCTAGAGGGACTAGCGCGGAGACC. Translated: CSARGTSAET. The entire CDR3 is CSARGTSAETQYF. J is TRBJ2-5 and V is TRBV20-1, with 9 bases aligning to TRBD2. The read halts 3 residues ahead of the CDR3 end, with the missing end drawn from the germline J gene. The CDR3 runs to 13 residues. Germline CDR1 reads DFQATT; CDR2 reads SNEGSKA (reference sequence). V dropped 1 base and J dropped 5; count of bases not matched to a gene: 2.

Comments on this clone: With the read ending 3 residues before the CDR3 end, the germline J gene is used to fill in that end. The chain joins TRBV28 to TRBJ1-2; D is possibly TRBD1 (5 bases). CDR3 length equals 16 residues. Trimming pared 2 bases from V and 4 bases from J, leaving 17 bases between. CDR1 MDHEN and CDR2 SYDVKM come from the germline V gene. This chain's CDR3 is CASSLGGRVYGYGYTF. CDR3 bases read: TGTGCCAGCAGTTTAGGTGGCAGGGTATATGGCTATGGC.

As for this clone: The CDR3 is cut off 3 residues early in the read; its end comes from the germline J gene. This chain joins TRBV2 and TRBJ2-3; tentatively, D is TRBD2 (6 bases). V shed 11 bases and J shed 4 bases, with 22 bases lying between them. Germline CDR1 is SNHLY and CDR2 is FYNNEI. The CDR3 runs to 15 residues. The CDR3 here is CAGLEGGASADTQYF. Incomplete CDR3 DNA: TGTGCCGGGCTGGAGGGAGGAGCTAGCGCAGATACG.

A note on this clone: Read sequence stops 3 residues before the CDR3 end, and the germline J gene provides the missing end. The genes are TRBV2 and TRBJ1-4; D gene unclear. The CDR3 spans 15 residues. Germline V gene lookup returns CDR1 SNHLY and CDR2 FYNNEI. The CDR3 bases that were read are TGTGCCAGCAGTATGGACCGAGCGGGTAATTCACCA. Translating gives CASSMDRAGNSP. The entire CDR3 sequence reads CASSMDRAGNSPLFF.